The clone carrying this T cell receptor (beta chain) was detected many times. One junction end disagrees with the germline gene, perhaps due to a read error. Each CDR3 protein gets one entry after TCRdb re-called the 5' RACE reads with MiXCR. The sample includes under 300,000 distinct CDR3 sequences, 6% to 7% of them seen just once. The length of the CDR3 is 12 residues. The source of the sample is a study of identical twins. Separately, the same data were catalogued under a study of T cells expressing NK-cell markers. From that second work: These clonotypes additionally ranked first within the CD3+CD56-NKG2C+ fraction of several donors.

This chain joins TRBV12-3 or TRBV12-4 and TRBJ2-7; D is ambiguous. Sequencing input: CD8+ T cells sorted from blood. The receptor was derived from a woman between 18 and 29 years old in good health. The CDR3 nucleotides are TGTGCCAGCAGCTTAGATTGGGACGAGCAGTACTTC. It specifies CASSLDWDEQYF.